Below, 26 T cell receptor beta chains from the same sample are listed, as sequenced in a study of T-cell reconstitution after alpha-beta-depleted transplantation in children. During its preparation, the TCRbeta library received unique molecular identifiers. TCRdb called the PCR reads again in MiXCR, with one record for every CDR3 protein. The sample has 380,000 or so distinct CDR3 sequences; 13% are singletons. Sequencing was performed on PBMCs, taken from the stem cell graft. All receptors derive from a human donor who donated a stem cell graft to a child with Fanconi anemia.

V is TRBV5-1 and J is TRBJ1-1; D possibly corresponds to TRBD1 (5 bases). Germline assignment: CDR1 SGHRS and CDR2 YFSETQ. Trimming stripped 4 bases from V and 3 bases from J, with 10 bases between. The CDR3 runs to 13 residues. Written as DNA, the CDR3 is TGCGCCAGCAGCACCGGACATGACACTGAAGCTTTCTTT. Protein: CASSTGHDTEAFF.

The CDR3 spells CASSLLLQGIGSGNTIYF. The CDR3 DNA reads as TGTGCCAGCAGCTTGCTTTTGCAGGGTATAGGATCTGGAAACACCATATATTTT. The rearrangement links TRBV5-5 to TRBJ1-3; a weak D match, TRBD1 (5 bases). The CDR3 totals 18 residues. CDR1 and CDR2 (germline): SGHKS, YYEKEE (reference sequence). V was trimmed by 1 base and J by 1 base, leaving 18 bases between them.

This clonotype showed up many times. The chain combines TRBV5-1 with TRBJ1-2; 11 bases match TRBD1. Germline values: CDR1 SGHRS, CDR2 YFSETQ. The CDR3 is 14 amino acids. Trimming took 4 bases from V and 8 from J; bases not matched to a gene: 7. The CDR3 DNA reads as TGCGCCAGCAGCCCTGGACAGGGGGCGAGCGGCTACACCTTC. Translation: CASSPGQGASGYTF.

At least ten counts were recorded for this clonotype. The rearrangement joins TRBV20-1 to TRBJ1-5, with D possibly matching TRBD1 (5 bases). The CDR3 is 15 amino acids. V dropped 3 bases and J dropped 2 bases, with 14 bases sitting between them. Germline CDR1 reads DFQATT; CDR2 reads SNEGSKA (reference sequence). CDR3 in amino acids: CSASPRGAGNQPQHF. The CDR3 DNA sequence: TGCAGTGCTAGCCCCAGAGGGGCGGGCAATCAGCCCCAGCATTTT.

This CDR3 reads CASNKDGGAEAFF. The CDR3 region has the DNA TGTGCCAGCAACAAGGACGGAGGCGCTGAAGCTTTCTTT. This chain joins TRBV6-1 and TRBJ1-1, with D uncertain. This CDR3 has 13 amino acids. Germline CDR1 MNHNS, CDR2 SASEGT. With 7 bases removed from V and 6 bases from J, the gap between germline ends came to 15 bases.

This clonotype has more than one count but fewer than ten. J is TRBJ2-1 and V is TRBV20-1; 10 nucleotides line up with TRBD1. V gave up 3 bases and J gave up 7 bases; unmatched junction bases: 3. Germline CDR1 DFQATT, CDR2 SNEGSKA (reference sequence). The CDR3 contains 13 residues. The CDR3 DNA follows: TGCAGTGCTAGGTGGGACAGGGGAAATGAGCAGTTCTTC. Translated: CSARWDRGNEQFF.

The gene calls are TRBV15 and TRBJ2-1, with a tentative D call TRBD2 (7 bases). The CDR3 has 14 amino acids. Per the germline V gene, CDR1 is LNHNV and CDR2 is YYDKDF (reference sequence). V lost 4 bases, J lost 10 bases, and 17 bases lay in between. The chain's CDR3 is CATSIIRGAIEQFF. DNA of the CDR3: TGTGCCACCAGCATAATACGGGGGGCCATCGAGCAGTTCTTC.

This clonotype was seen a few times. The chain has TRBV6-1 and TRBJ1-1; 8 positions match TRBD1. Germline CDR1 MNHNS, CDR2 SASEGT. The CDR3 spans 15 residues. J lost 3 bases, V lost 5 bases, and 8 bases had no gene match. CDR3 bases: TGTGCCAGCAGTCCCCGGACAGGGTTGGACACTGAAGCTTTCTTT. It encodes CASSPRTGLDTEAFF.

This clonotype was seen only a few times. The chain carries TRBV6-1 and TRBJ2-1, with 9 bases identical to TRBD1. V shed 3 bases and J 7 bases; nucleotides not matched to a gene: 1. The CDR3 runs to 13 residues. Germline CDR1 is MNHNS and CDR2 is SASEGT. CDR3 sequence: CASSDGQGNEQFF. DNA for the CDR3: TGTGCCAGCAGTGATGGACAGGGGAATGAGCAGTTCTTC.

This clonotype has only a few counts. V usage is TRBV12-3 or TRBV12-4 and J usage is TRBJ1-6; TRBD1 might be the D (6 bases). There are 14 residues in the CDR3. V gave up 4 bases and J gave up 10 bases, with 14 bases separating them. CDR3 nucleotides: TGTGCCAGCAGTTCACAGGGAATAGGCTCACCCCTCCACTTT. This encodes CASSSQGIGSPLHF.

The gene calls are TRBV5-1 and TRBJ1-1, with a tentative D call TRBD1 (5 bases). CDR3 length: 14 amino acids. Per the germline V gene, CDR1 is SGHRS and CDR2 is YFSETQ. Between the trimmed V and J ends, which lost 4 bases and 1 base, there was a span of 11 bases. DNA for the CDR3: TGCGCCAGCAGCAAAACGGGACCGAACACTGAAGCTTTCTTT. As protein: CASSKTGPNTEAFF.

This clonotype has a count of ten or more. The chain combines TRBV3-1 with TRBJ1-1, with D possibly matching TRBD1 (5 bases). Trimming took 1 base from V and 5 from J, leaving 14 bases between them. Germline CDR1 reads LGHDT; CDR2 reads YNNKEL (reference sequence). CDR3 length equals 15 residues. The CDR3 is CASSQGPGRETEAFF. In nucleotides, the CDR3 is TGTGCCAGCAGCCAAGGGCCGGGACGTGAAACTGAAGCTTTCTTT.

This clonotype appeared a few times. The CDR3 spells CASKEGTSLWGYTF. In DNA, the CDR3 is TGTGCCAGCAAAGAAGGGACGTCTCTTTGGGGCTACACCTTC. The V gene is TRBV12-3 or TRBV12-4, the J gene TRBJ1-2, with D perhaps TRBD1 (5 bases). The V end was cut by 7 bases, the J end by 8 bases, with 20 bases between. This CDR3 is built from 14 residues.

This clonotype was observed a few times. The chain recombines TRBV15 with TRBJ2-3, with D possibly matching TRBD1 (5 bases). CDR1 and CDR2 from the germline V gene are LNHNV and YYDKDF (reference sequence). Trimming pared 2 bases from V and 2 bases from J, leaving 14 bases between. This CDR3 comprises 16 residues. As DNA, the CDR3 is TGTGCCACCAGCAGATCCGACAGCTACTACACAGATACGCAGTATTTT. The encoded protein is CATSRSDSYYTDTQYF.

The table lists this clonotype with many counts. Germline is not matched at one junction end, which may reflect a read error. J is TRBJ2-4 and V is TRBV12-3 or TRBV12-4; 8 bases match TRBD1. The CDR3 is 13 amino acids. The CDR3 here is CASSRTTGEINNF. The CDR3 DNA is TGTGCCAGCAGCCGGACGACAGGGGAAATTAATAACTTC.

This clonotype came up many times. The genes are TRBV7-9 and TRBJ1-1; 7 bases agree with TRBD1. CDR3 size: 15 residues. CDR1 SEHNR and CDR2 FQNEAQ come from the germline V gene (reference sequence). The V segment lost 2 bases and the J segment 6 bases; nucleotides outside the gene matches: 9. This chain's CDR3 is CASSLPTGVKAEAFF. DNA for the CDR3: TGTGCCAGCAGCTTACCCACAGGGGTTAAGGCTGAAGCTTTCTTT.

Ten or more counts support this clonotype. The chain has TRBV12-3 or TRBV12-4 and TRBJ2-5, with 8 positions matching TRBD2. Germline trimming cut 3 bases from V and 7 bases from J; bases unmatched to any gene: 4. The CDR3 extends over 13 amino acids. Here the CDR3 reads CASSLGLDGTQYF. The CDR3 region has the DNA TGTGCCAGCAGTTTGGGACTAGACGGGACCCAGTACTTC.

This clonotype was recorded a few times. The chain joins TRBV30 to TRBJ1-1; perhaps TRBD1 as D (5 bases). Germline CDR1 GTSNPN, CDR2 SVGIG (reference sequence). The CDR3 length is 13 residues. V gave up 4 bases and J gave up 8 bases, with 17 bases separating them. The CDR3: CAWISGGRNEAFF. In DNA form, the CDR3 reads TGTGCCTGGATCTCTGGGGGACGGAACGAAGCTTTCTTT.

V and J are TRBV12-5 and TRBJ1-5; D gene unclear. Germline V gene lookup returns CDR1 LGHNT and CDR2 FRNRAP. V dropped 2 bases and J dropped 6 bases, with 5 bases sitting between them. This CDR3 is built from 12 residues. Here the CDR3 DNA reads TGTGCTAGTGGTTTGTTGGGTCAGCCCCAGCATTTT. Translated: CASGLLGQPQHF. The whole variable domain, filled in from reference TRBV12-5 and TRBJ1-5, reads DARVTQTPRHKVTEMGQEVTMRCQPILGHNTVFWYRQTMMQGLELLAYFRNRAPLDDSGMPKDRFSAEMPDATLATLKIQPSEPRDSAVYFCASGLLGQPQHFGDGTRLSIL.

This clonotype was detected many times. CDR3 in amino acids: CASGTYGYTF. The CDR3 nucleotides are TGTGCCTCAGGAACTTATGGCTACACCTTC. The genes are TRBV30 and TRBJ1-2, with D unresolved. V lost 7 bases and J lost 5, with 8 bases in between. CDR1 and CDR2 from the germline V gene are GTSNPN and SVGIG (reference sequence). The CDR3 is 10 residues long.

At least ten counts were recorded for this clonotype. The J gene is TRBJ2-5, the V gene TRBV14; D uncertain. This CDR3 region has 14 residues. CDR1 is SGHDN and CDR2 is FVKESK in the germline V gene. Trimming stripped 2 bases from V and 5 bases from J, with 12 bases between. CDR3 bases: TGTGCCAGCAGCCAAACCCAGGCTAGGGAGACCCAGTACTTC. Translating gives CASSQTQARETQYF.

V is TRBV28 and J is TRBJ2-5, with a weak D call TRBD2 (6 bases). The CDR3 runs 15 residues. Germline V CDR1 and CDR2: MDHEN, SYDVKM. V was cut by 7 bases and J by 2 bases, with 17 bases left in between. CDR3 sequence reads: CASTLKGLEQETQYF. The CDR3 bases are TGTGCCAGCACCCTAAAGGGACTTGAACAAGAGACCCAGTACTTC.

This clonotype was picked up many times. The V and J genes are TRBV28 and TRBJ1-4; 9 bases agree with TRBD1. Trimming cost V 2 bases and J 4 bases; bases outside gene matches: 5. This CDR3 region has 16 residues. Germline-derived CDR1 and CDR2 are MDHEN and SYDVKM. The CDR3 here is CASSLEGTGFNEKLFF. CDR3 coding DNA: TGTGCCAGCAGTTTAGAGGGGACAGGGTTTAATGAAAAACTGTTTTTT.

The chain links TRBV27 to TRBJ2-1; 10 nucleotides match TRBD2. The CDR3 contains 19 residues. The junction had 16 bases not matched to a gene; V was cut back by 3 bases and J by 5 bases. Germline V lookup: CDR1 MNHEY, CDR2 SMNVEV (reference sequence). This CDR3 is CASSFPRSISGGVHNEQFF. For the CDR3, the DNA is TGTGCCAGCAGTTTTCCCCGTTCTATAAGCGGGGGGGTCCACAATGAGCAGTTCTTC.

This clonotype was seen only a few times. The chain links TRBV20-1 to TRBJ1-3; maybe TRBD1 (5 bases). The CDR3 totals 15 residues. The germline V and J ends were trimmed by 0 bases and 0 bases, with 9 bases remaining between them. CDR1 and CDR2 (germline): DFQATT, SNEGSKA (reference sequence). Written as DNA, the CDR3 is TGCAGTGCTAGAGATGGGGCGAGCTCTGGAAACACCATATATTTT. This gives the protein CSARDGASSGNTIYF.

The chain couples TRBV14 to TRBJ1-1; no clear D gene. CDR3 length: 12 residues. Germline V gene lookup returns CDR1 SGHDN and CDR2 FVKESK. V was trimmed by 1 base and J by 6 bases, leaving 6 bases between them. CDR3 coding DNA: TGTGCCAGCAGCCAAGTGAGAGCTGAAGCTTTCTTT. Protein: CASSQVRAEAFF.